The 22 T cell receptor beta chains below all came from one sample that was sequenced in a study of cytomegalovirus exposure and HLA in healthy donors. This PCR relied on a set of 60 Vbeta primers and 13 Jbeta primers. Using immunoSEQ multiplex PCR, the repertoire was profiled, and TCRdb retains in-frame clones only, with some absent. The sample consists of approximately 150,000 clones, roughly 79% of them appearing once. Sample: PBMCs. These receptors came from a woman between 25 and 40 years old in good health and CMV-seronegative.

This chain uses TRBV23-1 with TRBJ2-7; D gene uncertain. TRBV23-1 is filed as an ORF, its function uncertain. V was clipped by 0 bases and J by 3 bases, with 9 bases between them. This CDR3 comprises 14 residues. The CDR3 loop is CASSQSGPIYEQYF. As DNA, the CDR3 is TGCGCCAGCAGTCAATCTGGCCCGATCTACGAGCAGTACTTC.

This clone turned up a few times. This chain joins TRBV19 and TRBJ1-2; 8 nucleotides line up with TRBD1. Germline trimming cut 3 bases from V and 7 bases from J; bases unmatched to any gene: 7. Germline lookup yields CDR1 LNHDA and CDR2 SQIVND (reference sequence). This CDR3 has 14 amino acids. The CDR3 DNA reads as TGTGCCAGTAGTATCTACAGGGGGGATGTTGGCTACACCTTC. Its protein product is CASSIYRGDVGYTF.

DNA of the CDR3: TGCGCCAGTCCGGGAACGGTGAGTAATGAAAAACTGTTTTTT. This gives the protein CASPGTVSNEKLFF. The chain combines TRBV10-2 with TRBJ1-4; D unresolved. Looked up from germline, CDR1 is WSHSY and CDR2 is SAAADI. V was cut by 9 bases and J by 4 bases, with 15 bases left in between. The CDR3 covers 14 residues.

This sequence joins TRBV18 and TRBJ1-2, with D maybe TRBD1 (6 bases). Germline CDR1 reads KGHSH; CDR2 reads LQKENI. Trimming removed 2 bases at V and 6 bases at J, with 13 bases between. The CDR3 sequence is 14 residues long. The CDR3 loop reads CASSPSDRTDGYTF. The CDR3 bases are TGTGCCAGCTCACCAAGCGACAGGACGGATGGCTACACCTTC.

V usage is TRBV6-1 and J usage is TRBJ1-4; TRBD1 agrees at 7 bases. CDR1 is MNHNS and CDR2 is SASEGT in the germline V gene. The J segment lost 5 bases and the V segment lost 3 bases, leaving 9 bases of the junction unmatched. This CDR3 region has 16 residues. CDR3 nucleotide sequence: TGTGCCAGCAGTGAGGCGGGACAGCTAGAAAATGAAAAACTGTTTTTT. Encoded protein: CASSEAGQLENEKLFF.

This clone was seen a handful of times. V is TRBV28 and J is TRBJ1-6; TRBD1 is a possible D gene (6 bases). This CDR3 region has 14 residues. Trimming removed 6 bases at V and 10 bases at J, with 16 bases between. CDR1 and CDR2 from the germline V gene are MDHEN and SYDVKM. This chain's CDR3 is CASRAGDRVSPLHF. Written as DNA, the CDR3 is TGTGCCAGCAGGGCAGGGGATAGGGTCTCACCCCTCCACTTT. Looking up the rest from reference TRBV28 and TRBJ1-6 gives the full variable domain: DVKVTQSSRYLVKRTGEKVFLECVQDMDHENMFWYRQDPGLGLRLIYFSYDVKMKEKGDIPEGYSVSREKKERFSLILESASTNQTSMYLCASRAGDRVSPLHFGNGTRLTVT.

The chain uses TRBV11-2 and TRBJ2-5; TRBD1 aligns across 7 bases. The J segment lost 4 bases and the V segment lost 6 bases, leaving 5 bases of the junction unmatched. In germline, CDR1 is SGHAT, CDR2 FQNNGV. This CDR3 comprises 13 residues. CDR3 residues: CASREQGRETQYF. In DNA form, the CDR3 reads TGTGCCAGCAGGGAACAGGGGCGAGAGACCCAGTACTTC.

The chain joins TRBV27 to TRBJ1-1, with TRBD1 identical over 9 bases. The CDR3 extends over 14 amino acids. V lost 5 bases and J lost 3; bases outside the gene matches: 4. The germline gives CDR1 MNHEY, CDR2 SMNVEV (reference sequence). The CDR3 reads CASSAYRGHTEAFF. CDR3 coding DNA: TGTGCCAGCAGTGCATACAGGGGGCACACTGAAGCTTTCTTT.

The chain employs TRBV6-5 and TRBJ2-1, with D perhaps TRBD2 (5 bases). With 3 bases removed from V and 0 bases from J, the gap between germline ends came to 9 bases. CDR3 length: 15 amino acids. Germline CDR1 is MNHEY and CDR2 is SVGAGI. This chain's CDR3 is CASSYRGFSYNEQFF. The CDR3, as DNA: TGTGCCAGCAGTTATCGGGGTTTCTCCTACAATGAGCAGTTCTTC.

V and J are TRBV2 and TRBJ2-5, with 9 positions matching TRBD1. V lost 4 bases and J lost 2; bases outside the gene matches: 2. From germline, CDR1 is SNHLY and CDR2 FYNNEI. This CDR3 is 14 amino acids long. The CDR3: CASSGQGEQETQYF. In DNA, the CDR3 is TGTGCCAGCAGTGGACAGGGGGAACAAGAGACCCAGTACTTC.

The CDR3 reads CASSIGQGVRGEQFF. The CDR3, as DNA: TGTGCCAGTAGTATAGGACAGGGGGTCAGGGGGGAGCAGTTCTTC. The chain is built from TRBV19 and TRBJ2-1, with 9 bases lining up with TRBD1. The junction had 8 bases not matched to a gene; V was cut back by 1 base and J by 10 bases. The germline V gene has CDR1 LNHDA and CDR2 SQIVND (reference sequence). This CDR3 spans 15 amino acids.

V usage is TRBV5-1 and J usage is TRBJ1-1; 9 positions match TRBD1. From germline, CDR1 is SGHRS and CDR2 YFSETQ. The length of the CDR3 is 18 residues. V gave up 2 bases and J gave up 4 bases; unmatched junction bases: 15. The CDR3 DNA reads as TGCGCCAGCAGCTTAGGCGCCGGGACAGGGTCGAGGAGCACTGAAGCTTTCTTT. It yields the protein CASSLGAGTGSRSTEAFF.

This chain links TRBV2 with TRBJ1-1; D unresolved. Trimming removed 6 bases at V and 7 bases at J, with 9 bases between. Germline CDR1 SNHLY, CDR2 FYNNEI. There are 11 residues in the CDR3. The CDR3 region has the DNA TGTGCCAGCAGCGTCTTAAATGAAGCTTTCTTT. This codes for CASSVLNEAFF.

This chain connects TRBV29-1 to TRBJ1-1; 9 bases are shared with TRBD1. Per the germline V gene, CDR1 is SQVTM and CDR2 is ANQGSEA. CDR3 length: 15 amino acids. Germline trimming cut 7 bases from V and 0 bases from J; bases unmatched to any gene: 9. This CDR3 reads CSGGPGQGMNTEAFF. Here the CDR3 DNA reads TGCAGCGGGGGACCGGGACAGGGCATGAACACTGAAGCTTTCTTT.

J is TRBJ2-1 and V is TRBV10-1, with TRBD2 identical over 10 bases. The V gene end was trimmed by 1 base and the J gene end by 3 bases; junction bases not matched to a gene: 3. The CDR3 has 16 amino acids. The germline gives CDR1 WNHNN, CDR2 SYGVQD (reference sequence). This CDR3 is CASSEFASGGYNEQFF. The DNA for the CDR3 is TGCGCCAGCAGTGAGTTTGCTAGCGGGGGCTACAATGAGCAGTTCTTC.

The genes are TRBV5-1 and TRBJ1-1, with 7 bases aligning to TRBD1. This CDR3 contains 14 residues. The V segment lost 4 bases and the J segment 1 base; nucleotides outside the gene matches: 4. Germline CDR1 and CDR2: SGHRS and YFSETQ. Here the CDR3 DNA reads TGCGCCAGCAGCGTCCGGGACAGGAACACTGAAGCTTTCTTT. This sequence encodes CASSVRDRNTEAFF.

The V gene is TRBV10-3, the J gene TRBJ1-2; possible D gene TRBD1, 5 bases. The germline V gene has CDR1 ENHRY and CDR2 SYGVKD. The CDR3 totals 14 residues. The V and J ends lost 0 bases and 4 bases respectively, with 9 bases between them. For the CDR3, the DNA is TGTGCCATCAGTGAGTCGACGGGGGGCTATGGCTACACCTTC. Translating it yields CAISESTGGYGYTF.

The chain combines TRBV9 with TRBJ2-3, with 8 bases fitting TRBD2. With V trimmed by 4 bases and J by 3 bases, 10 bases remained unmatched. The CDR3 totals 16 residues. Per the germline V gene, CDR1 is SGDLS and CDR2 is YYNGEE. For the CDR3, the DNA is TGTGCCAGCAGCCCGGGGGCCAGCGGGGGAACAGATACGCAGTATTTT. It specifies CASSPGASGGTDTQYF.

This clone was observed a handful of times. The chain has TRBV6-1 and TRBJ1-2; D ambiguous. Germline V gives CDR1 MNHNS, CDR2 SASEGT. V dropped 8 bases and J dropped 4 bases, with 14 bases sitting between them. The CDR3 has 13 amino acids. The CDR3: CASEEQSGYGYTF. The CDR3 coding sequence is TGTGCCAGCGAGGAGCAGAGTGGCTATGGCTACACCTTC.

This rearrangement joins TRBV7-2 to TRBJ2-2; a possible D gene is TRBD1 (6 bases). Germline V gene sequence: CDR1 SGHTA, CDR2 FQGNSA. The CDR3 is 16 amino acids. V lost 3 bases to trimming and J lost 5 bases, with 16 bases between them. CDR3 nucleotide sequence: TGTGCCAGCAGCTTCTCGGGACAAGGATGGACCGGGGAGCTGTTTTTT. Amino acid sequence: CASSFSGQGWTGELFF. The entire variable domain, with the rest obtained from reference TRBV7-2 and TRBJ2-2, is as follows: GAGVSQSPSNKVTEKGKDVELRCDPISGHTALYWYRQSLGQGLEFLIYFQGNSAPDKSGLPSDRFSAERTGGSVSTLTIQRTQQEDSAVYLCASSFSGQGWTGELFFGEGSRLTVL.

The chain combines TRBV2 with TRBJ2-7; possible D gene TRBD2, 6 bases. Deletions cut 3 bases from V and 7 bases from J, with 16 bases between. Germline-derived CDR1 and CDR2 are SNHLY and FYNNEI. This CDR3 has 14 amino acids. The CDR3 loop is CASSEVLADQEQYF. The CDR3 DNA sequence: TGTGCCAGCAGTGAGGTTTTAGCGGATCAAGAGCAGTACTTC.

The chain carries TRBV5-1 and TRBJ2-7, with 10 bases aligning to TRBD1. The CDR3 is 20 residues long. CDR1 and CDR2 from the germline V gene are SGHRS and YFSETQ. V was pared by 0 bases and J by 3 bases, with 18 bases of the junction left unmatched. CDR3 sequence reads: CASSLGAGQGKRYFDYEQYF. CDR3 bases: TGCGCCAGCAGCTTGGGCGCGGGACAGGGGAAACGTTATTTTGACTACGAGCAGTACTTC.